This T cell receptor (beta chain) was found in a study of breast tumors, draining lymph nodes, adjacent tissues (dated by TCRdb to about 2016). Study-wide context: In breast cancer patients, the study compared the TCR beta repertoires of tumor, adjacent nontumor tissue and axillary lymph nodes. The study was designed to assess the relationships and possible T-cell exchange between tumor, surrounding tissue and draining lymph node repertoires in human breast cancer.

Note on this clonotype: Its recognized antigen is unknown. No base qualities exist here, and no much larger clone lies one base off it.

The CDR3 contains 11 residues, cysteine and phenylalanine counted. This entry keeps only the CDR3 DNA: 33 bases, framed from base 1. The germline V gene (reference sequence) supplies CDR1 SEHNR and CDR2 FQNEAQ. The junction shows trimming of 6 bases on V and 4 bases on J, plus 5 bases between the germline ends. Adjacent samples consisted of nontumor breast tissue surrounding the tumor. Sequencing used an Illumina HiSeq 2000. TCR beta chain libraries were generated through multiplex PCR amplification. The amplified TCR beta chain products were analyzed by high-throughput sequencing. The raw public reads went through TCRdb reprocessing: fastp at Q25, MiXCR clone calling, in-frame beta chains kept. Identical CDR3 proteins give one entry, which carries the most common genes and DNA. The sample table lists some 25,000 distinct CDR3 sequences, approximately 75% of them with a count of one. Less than 25% of the sample is taken by the ten largest.

What the work shows at the level of the full study, not this receptor alone: The study presented the conclusion that tumor T cells originate in lymph nodes as consistent with a hypothesis, not as something directly demonstrated. Tumors showed preferential V and J gene usage, and their T-cell repertoire diversity fell below that of lymph nodes yet above that of nontumor tissue. Tumor and nontumor tissue repertoires were significantly more similar in luminal-like than in basal-like breast cancer. The data were considered consistent with the idea that most tumor T cells come from the lymph node and then expand in tumor tissue.

Recombination joined TRBV7-9 with TRBJ2-3; there is no confident call for the D gene. The specimen sequenced was tumor-adjacent breast tissue. This sequence originates from a female donor with breast cancer. Some clones in this sample may be carry-over from other donors' samples. The DNA is TGTGCCAGCAGTTTCCCAGATACGCAGTATTTT. Protein translation: CASSFPDTQYF. The entire variable domain, with the stretches around the CDR3 drawn from the reference TRBV7-9 and TRBJ2-3 proteins, is DTGVSQNPRHKITKRGQNVTFRCDPISEHNRLYWYRQTLGQGPEFLTYFQNEAQLEKSRLLSDRFSAERPKGSFSTLEIQRTEQGDSAMYLCASSFPDTQYFGPGTRLTVL.